These T cell receptor beta chains were read from a single sample in a study of technical replicates of blood from several donors. TCRdb's copy holds only in-frame clones and misses some; the assay was immunoSEQ multiplex PCR. The sample contains tens of thousands of clones, roughly 89% of which appear only once. The sequencing sample was made of T cells isolated from PBMCs. The receptors derive from a human donor in good health. CDR3s include the opening cysteine and the closing phenylalanine or tryptophan. D genes are given only for firm matches. Clone size, where shown, is once, few, many, or a class for clones that have expanded.

CDR3aa	CDR3nt	v_gene	j_gene	d_gene	abundance
CASSSRVEGELFF	TGTGCCAGCAGTTCCAGGGTTGAAGGGGAGCTGTTTTTT	TRBV14	TRBJ2-2	NA	NA
CASTLNGVASYEQYF	TGTGCCAGCACGTTAAACGGGGTTGCATCCTACGAGCAGTACTTC	TRBV27	TRBJ2-7	NA	NA
CASSLAGTSGSRGNEQFF	TGTGCCAGCAGCTTAGCAGGGACTAGCGGGAGTAGGGGGAATGAGCAGTTCTTC	TRBV7-3	TRBJ2-1	TRBD2	NA
CSVGRGLAERQYF	TGCAGCGTTGGAAGGGGACTAGCGGAACGTCAGTACTTC	TRBV29-1	TRBJ2-5	TRBD2	NA
CASSDYRGSFPQHF	TGTGCCAGCAGTGACTACAGGGGTAGTTTCCCCCAGCATTTT	TRBV6-4	TRBJ1-5	TRBD1	NA
CAWRFYLAEGSSYNEQFF	TGTGCCTGGAGGTTTTACCTAGCGGAGGGAAGCTCCTACAATGAGCAGTTCTTC	TRBV30	TRBJ2-1	TRBD2	NA
CASSLATFSEQYF	TGTGCCAGCAGCTTAGCAACTTTTTCCGAGCAGTACTTC	TRBV7-8	TRBJ2-7	NA	NA
CASSYFSGGEAFF	TGTGCCAGCAGTTACTTTTCAGGGGGCGAAGCTTTCTTT	TRBV6-6	TRBJ1-1	TRBD1	few
CASSLLYGVGVNTEAFF	TGTGCCAGCAGCTTATTATATGGCGTCGGGGTGAACACTGAAGCTTTCTTT	TRBV7-8	TRBJ1-1	NA	NA
CAWSVLGTEYSGNTIYF	TGTGCCTGGAGTGTACTAGGGACAGAATACTCTGGAAACACCATATATTTT	TRBV30	TRBJ1-3	TRBD1	few
CASSFRDYEQYF	TGTGCCAGCAGCTTCCGGGACTACGAGCAGTACTTC	TRBV5-5	TRBJ2-7	NA	NA
CATNEGLGELFF	TGTGCCACCAATGAGGGTCTTGGGGAGCTGTTTTTT	TRBV4-2	TRBJ2-2	NA	NA
CASSLVVTRNTEAFF	TGTGCCAGCAGCTTAGTTGTTACGCGGAACACTGAAGCTTTCTTT	TRBV7-9	TRBJ1-1	NA	few
CASSLVPFGTVLNNEQFF	TGTGCCAGCAGCTTAGTACCATTCGGGACAGTGCTAAACAATGAGCAGTTCTTC	TRBV7-9	TRBJ2-1	TRBD1	NA
CASSVGRGEGEADTQYF	TGTGCCAGCAGCGTAGGTCGGGGGGAAGGGGAGGCAGATACGCAGTATTTT	TRBV9	TRBJ2-3	TRBD2	NA
CASSQGWDRVTDTQYF	TGTGCCAGCAGCCAAGGGTGGGACAGAGTCACAGATACGCAGTATTTT	TRBV14	TRBJ2-3	TRBD1	once
CASSMIKLAGTTDTQYF	TGTGCCAGTAGTATGATTAAACTAGCGGGAACCACAGATACGCAGTATTTT	TRBV19	TRBJ2-3	TRBD2	NA
CASSSLYATDSYNEQFF	TGTGCCAGCAGCTCCCTTTATGCTACAGACTCCTACAATGAGCAGTTCTTC	TRBV5-6	TRBJ2-1	NA	NA
CASSLGSSYEQYF	TGTGCCAGCAGTTTAGGCAGCTCCTACGAGCAGTACTTC	TRBV28	TRBJ2-7	NA	NA
CAISTLPGQIYEQYF	TGTGCCATCAGTACCCTTCCGGGACAGATCTACGAGCAGTACTTC	TRBV10-3	TRBJ2-7	TRBD1	NA
CASSTGLMNTEAFF	TGTGCCAGTAGTACGGGTTTAATGAACACTGAAGCTTTCTTT	TRBV19	TRBJ1-1	NA	NA
CASSPGLAEETQYF	TGTGCCAGCAGCCCGGGACTAGCGGAAGAGACCCAGTACTTC	TRBV11-3	TRBJ2-5	TRBD2	few
CASSLGLGGQETQYF	TGCGCCAGCAGCTTGGGACTGGGGGGGCAAGAGACCCAGTACTTC	TRBV5-1	TRBJ2-5	TRBD2	NA
CASSQVLGGPGGNGYTF	TGCGCCAGCAGCCAAGTCTTAGGGGGCCCAGGGGGGAATGGCTACACCTTC	TRBV4-3	TRBJ1-2	TRBD1	NA
CASSILSGNTGELFF	TGTGCCAGTAGTATTCTAAGCGGGAACACCGGGGAGCTGTTTTTT	TRBV19	TRBJ2-2	NA	NA
CASSFLAFPAEQFF	TGTGCCAGCAGCTTCCTAGCTTTCCCCGCTGAGCAGTTCTTC	TRBV11-3	TRBJ2-1	NA	NA
CASSERTDLYGYTF	TGTGCCAGCAGTGAACGGACAGATCTCTATGGCTACACCTTC	TRBV2	TRBJ1-2	NA	NA
CASSLESGRWNEQFF	TGTGCTAGCAGCTTAGAGAGTGGGAGATGGAATGAGCAGTTCTTC	TRBV7-7	TRBJ2-1	NA	NA
CASTSAGSAYEQYF	TGTGCCAGTACCTCGGCGGGATCTGCGTACGAGCAGTACTTC	TRBV19	TRBJ2-7	NA	NA
CSTALHEQFF	TGCAGTACAGCTTTACATGAGCAGTTCTTC	TRBV20-1	TRBJ2-1	NA	NA
CAIQMNTEAFF	TGTGCCATCCAAATGAACACTGAAGCTTTCTTT	TRBV28	TRBJ1-1	NA	NA
CSVKGGNQPQHF	TGCAGCGTTAAGGGGGGCAATCAGCCCCAGCATTTT	TRBV29-1	TRBJ1-5	NA	NA
CAISSREDTDTQYF	TGTGCCATCAGCTCGCGGGAGGACACAGATACGCAGTATTTT	TRBV10-3	TRBJ2-3	TRBD2	NA
CASRPIRGTEAFF	TGTGCCAGCAGACCCATCAGAGGGACTGAAGCTTTCTTT	TRBV6-5	TRBJ1-1	NA	NA
CASSPADRENGNTIYF	TGCGCCAGCAGCCCTGCGGACAGGGAGAACGGAAACACCATATATTTT	TRBV4-3	TRBJ1-3	TRBD1	once
CASSLERNVWGGRANLYNEQFF	TGCGCCAGCAGCTTGGAGCGTAACGTTTGGGGCGGGAGGGCCAATCTGTACAATGAGCAGTTCTTC	TRBV5-1	TRBJ2-1	TRBD2	NA
CASSGGGWKYGYTF	TGTGCCAGCAGCGGAGGGGGCTGGAAATACGGCTACACCTTC	TRBV9	TRBJ1-2	TRBD1	NA
CASSVEWQGGKAFF	TGTGCCAGCAGCGTAGAATGGCAGGGAGGGAAAGCTTTCTTT	TRBV9	TRBJ1-1	NA	few
CASSKEVRSRKGVNTEAFF	TGTGCCAGCAGCAAAGAGGTAAGATCCAGGAAGGGGGTAAACACTGAAGCTTTCTTT	TRBV21-1	TRBJ1-1	NA	NA
CASSQVVLASHQETQYF	TGCGCCAGCAGCCAAGTTGTGCTAGCGAGTCACCAAGAGACCCAGTACTTC	TRBV4-3	TRBJ2-5	NA	NA